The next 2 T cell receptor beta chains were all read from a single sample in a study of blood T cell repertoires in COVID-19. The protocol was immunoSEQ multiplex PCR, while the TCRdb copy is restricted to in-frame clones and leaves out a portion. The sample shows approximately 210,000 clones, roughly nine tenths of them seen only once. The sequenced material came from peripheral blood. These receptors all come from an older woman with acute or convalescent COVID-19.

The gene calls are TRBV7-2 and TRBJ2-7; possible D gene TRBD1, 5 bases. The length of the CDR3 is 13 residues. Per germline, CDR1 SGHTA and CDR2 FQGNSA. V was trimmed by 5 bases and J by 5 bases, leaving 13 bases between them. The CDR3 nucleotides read TGTGCCAGCAGCATTGGACATCCCAACGAGCAGTACTTC. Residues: CASSIGHPNEQYF.

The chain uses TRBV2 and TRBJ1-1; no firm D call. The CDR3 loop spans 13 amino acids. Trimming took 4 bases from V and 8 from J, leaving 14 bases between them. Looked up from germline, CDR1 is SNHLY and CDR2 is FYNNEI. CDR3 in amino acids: CASSGTEFAEAFF. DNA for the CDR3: TGTGCCAGCAGTGGTACAGAGTTCGCCGAAGCTTTCTTT.